This T cell receptor (beta chain) was retrieved from a study of TIL therapy for anti-PD-1-resistant metastatic lung cancer. Study-wide context: Median patient age was about 56, ranging about 38-75 years. Most patients had lung adenocarcinoma. Regarding the study as a whole: Compared with baseline intratumoral T cells, expanded TIL cultures were more clonal and less diverse (around 5.7% vs 31%).

Stated time point: pre-treatment sample, taken before nivolumab and TIL therapy. The tumor samples were excised metastases, mostly pleural nodules or supraclavicular lymph nodes. About this clone: What it recognizes is unknown.

This was the immunoSEQ v3 assay. TCRdb's table, derived via immunoSEQ multiplex PCR, lists solely in-frame clones and lacks some. Of some 7,000 clones in the sample, about 61% were seen once. Germline CDR1 reads MDHEN; CDR2 reads SYDVKM. The CDR3 length is 17 residues. Trimming cost V 8 bases and J 6 bases; bases outside gene matches: 20. The TCR sequence derives from a person between 30 and 80 years old with non-small cell lung cancer. V gene TRBV28 combines with J gene TRBJ2-3, with 7 nucleotides matching TRBD2. This material consisted of tumor tissue, taken at baseline. CDR3 in amino acids: CASEFRGGRAAWDTQYF. CDR3 DNA: TGTGCCAGCGAGTTCCGTGGGGGGAGGGCCGCATGGGATACGCAGTATTTT.